Reported below is one T cell receptor (beta chain). The antigen is unknown. The sample belongs to a study of cytotoxic CD8 clonotypes in ibrutinib-treated CLL. Study findings and constraints: Sampling schedules were unmatched across sustained-remission and progressing patients. On treatment, the uncommon public clonotypes contracted or remained stable. Clonality went up at the time of ibrutinib response, stayed stable in sustained remission, and later dropped back toward its baseline level at progression.

Cryopreserved PBMCs yielded about 2 micrograms of genomic DNA for TCR beta libraries. With 3 bases clipped from V and 2 bases from J, the junction kept 11 bases outside the gene matches. From germline, CDR1 is SGHVS and CDR2 FNYEAQ. The CDR3 totals 18 residues. Assay used: immunoSEQ multiplex PCR; TCRdb lists only in-frame clones, some missing. The data contain some 300,000 clones, about 77% of them seen just once; the ten biggest clones take up over 5.5%. The gene calls are TRBV7-6 and TRBJ2-1; 9 nucleotides agree with TRBD2. The receptor was derived from a human donor with chronic lymphocytic leukemia. Sequenced here: PBMCs, sampled before ibrutinib treatment. The CDR3 sequence: CASSLVRQVAGAYNEQFF. The CDR3 bases are TGTGCCAGCAGCTTGGTTCGGCAGGTAGCGGGAGCCTACAATGAGCAGTTCTTC.